This T cell receptor beta chain emerged from a study of T cells in Graves' hyperthyroidism and ophthalmopathy. This clonotype was detected a few times. Each person with ophthalmopathy scored at least 3 on the Clinical Activity Score, reached NOSPECS grade 4 or higher, and had been ill under 3 months. Patients were excluded because of uncontrolled infection, other autoimmune disease, pregnancy or lactation. The CDR3 length is 14 residues. Trimming removed 0 bases from V and 6 bases from J; junction bases left unmatched: 4. The germline CDR1 and CDR2 sequences are SGHKS and YYEKEE (reference sequence). Researchers took RNA transcripts and amplified the TCR beta CDR3 regions from them. HTBI primers were the set used in a first-round RT-PCR of the TCR CDR3. TCRdb fed the multiplex PCR reads into MiXCR, producing one record per CDR3 protein. Here the sample spans approximately 600,000 distinct CDR3 sequences, 14% being singletons.

The TCR originated in a woman between 18 and 29 years old with Graves' ophthalmopathy. The material sequenced was blood. V usage is TRBV5-5 and J usage is TRBJ2-7, with TRBD1 matching over 9 bases. In nucleotides, the CDR3 is TGTGCCAGCAGCTTGGGGACAGGGGTTACCGAGCAGTACTTC. Its translation: CASSLGTGVTEQYF.